A single sample gave rise to the 26 T cell receptor beta chains below, sequenced in a study of blood T cell repertoires in COVID-19. Sequencing used immunoSEQ multiplex PCR; TCRdb keeps in-frame clones, though not all of them. The sample carries some 180,000 clones, around 90% recorded once. The sample was peripheral blood. These receptors came from a middle-aged man with acute or convalescent COVID-19.

The V gene is TRBV29-1, the J gene TRBJ2-3; 10 positions agree with TRBD2. The CDR3 is 15 residues long. In germline, CDR1 is SQVTM, CDR2 ANQGSEA. Trimming at V came to 6 bases and at J to 1 base, leaving 7 bases not matched to a gene. DNA of the CDR3: TGCAGCGTCGACGGGCTAGCGGGAGGCACAGATACGCAGTATTTT. It is translated as CSVDGLAGGTDTQYF.

The chain carries TRBV18 and TRBJ2-1; 10 nucleotides match TRBD1. Per the germline V gene, CDR1 is KGHSH and CDR2 is LQKENI. CDR3 length: 14 amino acids. Trimming at V came to 3 bases and at J to 6 bases, leaving 2 bases not matched to a gene. In nucleotides, the CDR3 is TGTGCCAGCTCACCTAGGGACAGGGGCAATGAGCAGTTCTTC. It yields the protein CASSPRDRGNEQFF.

The rearrangement links TRBV2 to TRBJ1-2; D gene unclear. V lost 2 bases and J lost 2, with 9 bases in between. This CDR3 contains 14 residues. The V gene's germline CDR1 is SNHLY and CDR2 FYNNEI. The CDR3 DNA is TGTGCCAGCAGTGAAATTCCACAAAACTATGGCTACACCTTC. Translated: CASSEIPQNYGYTF.

This clone was counted once. V usage is TRBV28 and J usage is TRBJ2-5; D call uncertain. Germline V gene sequence: CDR1 MDHEN, CDR2 SYDVKM. This CDR3 comprises 16 residues. Trimming shortened V by 1 base and J by 7 bases, and 19 bases separated the two germline ends. CDR3 sequence reads: CASSLSPTARDGTQYF. CDR3 DNA sequence: TGTGCCAGCAGTTTATCGCCCACAGCCCGTGACGGGACCCAGTACTTC.

The chain has TRBV27 and TRBJ1-1, with 7 bases identical to TRBD1. The germline V gene has CDR1 MNHEY and CDR2 SMNVEV (reference sequence). The CDR3 is 14 residues long. Losses at the gene ends were 6 bases for V and 4 bases for J; bases not matched to a gene: 8. The CDR3 protein is CASRRTTGVTEAFF. The CDR3 DNA reads as TGTGCCAGCAGGCGCACTACAGGGGTCACTGAAGCTTTCTTT.

The chain links TRBV27 to TRBJ1-1; D not certain. Germline V gene sequence: CDR1 MNHEY, CDR2 SMNVEV (reference sequence). Trimming took 4 bases from V and 4 from J, leaving 10 bases between them. The CDR3 runs 13 residues. The CDR3 protein is CASSWARGTEAFF. The CDR3 DNA is TGTGCCAGCAGTTGGGCCCGGGGCACTGAAGCTTTCTTT.

Here the CDR3 DNA reads TGTGCCTGGAACCTTCGCGGGAGTGGAGATACGCAGTATTTT. It yields the protein CAWNLRGSGDTQYF. This rearrangement joins TRBV30 to TRBJ2-3, with 7 bases aligning to TRBD2. This CDR3 contains 14 residues. From germline, CDR1 is GTSNPN and CDR2 SVGIG (reference sequence). With 4 bases clipped from V and 5 bases from J, the junction kept 9 bases outside the gene matches.

This rearrangement joins TRBV23-1 to TRBJ1-2; TRBD1 is a possible D gene (6 bases). TRBV23-1 is an ORF, and what it does is uncertain. V was clipped by 3 bases and J by 4 bases, with 12 bases between them. The CDR3 sequence is 14 residues long. The CDR3 sequence: CASSHSGQSYGYTF. The DNA of the CDR3 is TGCGCCAGCAGTCACTCCGGACAGTCCTATGGCTACACCTTC.

The gene calls are TRBV3-1 (or the pseudogene TRBV3-2) and TRBJ1-5, with D tentatively TRBD1 (6 bases). This CDR3 comprises 14 residues. Germline CDR1 LGHDT, CDR2 YNNKEL (reference sequence). Between the trimmed V and J ends, which lost 4 bases and 1 base, there was a span of 8 bases. CDR3 nucleotides: TGTGCCAGCAGCCTGGGGGCGAGCAATCAGCCCCAGCATTTT. This encodes CASSLGASNQPQHF.

V and J are TRBV7-6 and TRBJ1-1, with TRBD1 as a possible D gene (5 bases). V lost 3 bases and J lost 0, with 8 bases in between. The CDR3 is made up of 14 amino acids. The germline V gene encodes CDR1 SGHVS and CDR2 FNYEAQ. In DNA form, the CDR3 reads TGTGCCAGCAGCTTCCAGGGTGTGAACACTGAAGCTTTCTTT. Amino acids: CASSFQGVNTEAFF.

The J gene is TRBJ1-1, the V gene TRBV18; unclear D gene. CDR1 and CDR2 (germline): KGHSH, LQKENI. This CDR3 comprises 14 residues. Trimming removed 2 bases from V and 8 bases from J, with 15 bases in between. The CDR3 here is CASSPGHLHREAFF. The DNA for the CDR3 is TGTGCCAGCTCACCAGGGCATCTTCATAGGGAAGCTTTCTTT.

V is TRBV11-2 and J is TRBJ2-2; TRBD1 aligns across 7 bases. Germline V gene data show CDR1 as SGHAT and CDR2 as FQNNGV. There are 15 residues in the CDR3. V lost 7 bases to trimming and J lost 4 bases; unmatched junction nucleotides: 9. The CDR3: CASTPDRTFTGELFF. CDR3 sequence (DNA): TGTGCCAGCACCCCGGACAGGACTTTCACCGGGGAGCTGTTTTTT.

This clone turned up a few times. The V and J genes are TRBV6-5 and TRBJ1-3, with no clear D. The CDR3 contains 15 residues. Germline V gene sequence: CDR1 MNHEY, CDR2 SVGAGI. V was trimmed by 5 bases and J by 0 bases, leaving 11 bases between them. The CDR3 DNA is TGTGCCAGCAGTCCCTCTAGAGCCTCTGGAAACACCATATATTTT. This sequence encodes CASSPSRASGNTIYF.

In nucleotides, the CDR3 is TGTGCCAGCAGTGCTGCGGGGGATGAGTCTGAAGCTTTCTTT. Protein product: CASSAAGDESEAFF. The V call is TRBV2, the J call TRBJ1-1, with D perhaps matching TRBD1 (5 bases). V was pared by 4 bases and J by 6 bases, with 15 bases between. The CDR3 runs 14 residues. CDR1 SNHLY and CDR2 FYNNEI come from the germline V gene.

This clone was picked up a small number of times. The J gene is TRBJ1-2, the V gene TRBV10-1, with 9 positions matching TRBD1. Trimming at V came to 6 bases and at J to 8 bases, leaving 10 bases not matched to a gene. Germline V gives CDR1 WNHNN, CDR2 SYGVQD (reference sequence). This CDR3 spans 14 amino acids. The CDR3 nucleotides are TGCGCCAGCAGGTTAGTGAGGACAGGGGTAGGCTACACCTTC. It encodes CASRLVRTGVGYTF.

The chain has TRBV18 and TRBJ2-2; possible D gene TRBD2, 6 bases. Per the germline V gene, CDR1 is KGHSH and CDR2 is LQKENI. The germline V and J ends were trimmed by 4 bases and 0 bases, with 12 bases remaining between them. The CDR3 is 16 residues long. The CDR3 DNA follows: TGTGCCAGCTCACGGGTGGAGGGATCGAACACCGGGGAGCTGTTTTTT. This gives the protein CASSRVEGSNTGELFF.

The V gene is TRBV7-8, the J gene TRBJ2-7; 9 nucleotides align to TRBD1. Trimming removed 3 bases from V and 6 bases from J; junction bases left unmatched: 6. The germline CDR1 and CDR2 sequences are SGHVS and FQNEAQ. The CDR3 is made up of 14 amino acids. The DNA for the CDR3 is TGTGCCAGCAGCTTGAGACAGGGGGGGCTCGAGCAGTACGTC. Translated, it gives CASSLRQGGLEQYV.

The chain combines TRBV7-9 with TRBJ2-7; maybe TRBD1 (6 bases). The ends were cut back, 5 bases at V and 3 bases at J, with 20 bases in the middle. The CDR3 is 16 residues long. Germline CDR1 and CDR2: SEHNR and FQNEAQ (reference sequence). DNA of the CDR3: TGTGCCAGCAGCCCCGCCTCCCGGACAGCTTTCTACGAGCAGTACTTC. Its protein product is CASSPASRTAFYEQYF.

This rearrangement joins TRBV28 to TRBJ1-1; D possibly corresponds to TRBD1 (5 bases). V was cut by 6 bases and J by 6 bases, with 11 bases left in between. This CDR3 comprises 12 residues. The germline gives CDR1 MDHEN, CDR2 SYDVKM. The CDR3 sequence is CASSQGYSEAFF. The CDR3 coding sequence is TGTGCCAGCAGCCAGGGTTACTCTGAAGCTTTCTTT.

For the CDR3, the DNA is TGTGCCAGCAGTGAAGCTCGACTAGCGGGGGGCCTCACAGATACGCAGTATTTT. Amino acid sequence: CASSEARLAGGLTDTQYF. This rearrangement joins TRBV2 to TRBJ2-3, with 13 bases lining up with TRBD2. With 0 bases clipped from V and 2 bases from J, the junction kept 5 bases outside the gene matches. This CDR3 has 18 amino acids. CDR1 is SNHLY and CDR2 is FYNNEI in the germline V gene.

The J gene is TRBJ2-7, the V gene TRBV28; 8 bases align to TRBD1. The V and J ends lost 2 bases and 2 bases, in that order; junction bases with no gene match: 8. The CDR3 runs 16 residues. The V gene's germline CDR1 is MDHEN and CDR2 SYDVKM. CDR3 sequence: CASSLIGQGITYEQYF. Here the CDR3 DNA reads TGTGCCAGCAGTTTAATAGGACAGGGAATTACCTACGAGCAGTACTTC.

The V and J genes are TRBV3-1 (or the pseudogene TRBV3-2) and TRBJ1-1; D remains ambiguous. The CDR3 is 14 amino acids. The V end lost 1 base, the J end lost 1 base, and 7 bases lay between the germline ends. Germline V lookup: CDR1 LGHDT, CDR2 YNNKEL (reference sequence). In DNA form, the CDR3 reads TGTGCCAGCAGCCAAGGAGGCGGGAACACTGAAGCTTTCTTT. Its translation is CASSQGGGNTEAFF.

The chain recombines TRBV25-1 with TRBJ2-3; 11 nucleotides align to TRBD2. The CDR3 covers 17 residues. The V and J ends lost 4 bases and 7 bases, in that order; junction bases with no gene match: 13. Germline CDR1 and CDR2: MGHDK and SYGVNS. In nucleotides, the CDR3 is TGTGCCAGCAGTGTTTCCCATAGCGGGGGGGCCGGGAATACGCAGTATTTT. Residues: CASSVSHSGGAGNTQYF.

The chain employs TRBV5-1 and TRBJ2-2; a weak D match, TRBD1 (6 bases). This CDR3 comprises 18 residues. Trimming stripped 7 bases from V and 0 bases from J, with 22 bases between. Germline CDR1 reads SGHRS; CDR2 reads YFSETQ. The CDR3 protein is CASSQRGHQKTNTGELFF. CDR3 in DNA: TGCGCCAGCTCCCAGAGGGGACACCAAAAAACGAACACCGGGGAGCTGTTTTTT.

Here the CDR3 DNA reads TGTGCCAGTAGTACCGACAGGCCGGAGCAGTTCTTC. Translation gives CASSTDRPEQFF. The chain carries TRBV19 and TRBJ2-1, with D perhaps matching TRBD1 (6 bases). V was clipped by 4 bases and J by 10 bases, with 11 bases between them. This CDR3 comprises 12 residues. Germline assignment: CDR1 LNHDA and CDR2 SQIVND (reference sequence). Combining the CDR3 with reference TRBV19 and TRBJ2-1 gives the whole variable domain DGGITQSPKYLFRKEGQNVTLSCEQNLNHDAMYWYRQDPGQGLRLIYYSQIVNDFQKGDIAEGYSVSREKKESFPLTVTSAQKNPTAFYLCASSTDRPEQFFGPGTRLTVL.

J is TRBJ2-1 and V is TRBV19, with 8 positions matching TRBD2. The CDR3 is made up of 11 amino acids. V shed 7 bases, J shed 15 bases, and the junction held 8 bases outside the gene matches. Germline CDR1 reads LNHDA; CDR2 reads SQIVND (reference sequence). CDR3 protein: CASIYRGGLFF. The CDR3 nucleotides are TGTGCCAGTATCTATCGGGGGGGCTTGTTCTTC.